This is a list of T cell receptor beta chains from one sample in a study of T cells after yellow fever vaccination. TCRdb ran MiXCR on the 5' RACE reads and lists one entry per CDR3 protein. The sample lists a few hundred thousand distinct CDR3 sequences, 3.2% occurring once. The sample was CD4+ T cells sorted from PBMCs, taken 10 days after the yellow fever booster vaccination. These receptors all come from a man younger than 35 who received the YFV17D yellow fever vaccine. CDR3s include the opening cysteine and the closing phenylalanine or tryptophan. D genes are given only for firm matches. Expanded clones get a size class; other rows say once, few or many, or leave the size out.

j_call v_call clone_size d_call cdr3_aa cdr3_nt
TRBJ2-5 TRBV21-1 many NA CASSKVASRPETQYF TGTGCCAGCAGCAAAGTCGCTAGCAGGCCAGAGACCCAGTACTTC
TRBJ1-6 TRBV18 NA NA CASSPSSGDLGSPLHF TGTGCCAGCTCACCCTCTTCCGGGGACCTCGGTTCACCCCTCCACTTT
TRBJ1-2 TRBV7-2 many TRBD1 CASSLGGDSPYGYTF TGTGCCAGCAGCTTAGGGGGGGACAGCCCCTATGGCTACACCTTC
TRBJ1-5 TRBV6-5 NA TRBD1 CASSMTGVEQPQHF TGTGCCAGCAGTATGACAGGGGTCGAGCAGCCCCAGCATTTT
TRBJ1-2 TRBV7-9 NA TRBD1 CASSPDREHGYTF TGTGCCAGCAGCCCCGACAGGGAGCATGGCTACACCTTC
TRBJ2-2 TRBV7-9 NA NA CASSSRDPQIGELFF TGTGCCAGCAGCTCCAGAGACCCACAGATCGGGGAGCTGTTTTTT
TRBJ2-1 TRBV5-5 many NA CASSTTFDWQFF TGTGCCAGCAGCACTACGTTCGACTGGCAGTTCTTC
TRBJ1-5 TRBV12-3/TRBV12-4 NA NA CASTRPGEGNQPQHF TGTGCCAGCACCAGACCAGGGGAGGGCAATCAGCCCCAGCATTTT
TRBJ2-7 TRBV6-6 many TRBD2 CASSPGLANEQYF TGTGCCAGCAGTCCGGGACTAGCGAACGAGCAGTACTTC
TRBJ2-7 TRBV6-6 many NA CASSSAGGGRNEQYF TGTGCCAGCAGTTCCGCAGGGGGGGGCCGGAACGAGCAGTACTTC
TRBJ2-1 TRBV28 few TRBD2 CASTNLAGVPNEQFF TGTGCCAGCACCAATCTAGCGGGGGTCCCCAATGAGCAGTTCTTC
TRBJ2-3 TRBV11-2 many TRBD2 CASSGRPSGGSHSTDTQYF TGTGCCAGCAGCGGCCGGCCGAGCGGGGGGTCCCATAGCACAGATACGCAGTATTTT
TRBJ1-5 TRBV24-1 NA NA CATSETGSNQPQHF TGTGCCACCAGTGAAACAGGGAGCAATCAGCCCCAGCATTTT
TRBJ2-3 TRBV4-1 many TRBD2 CASSQELTSQDTQYF TGCGCCAGCAGCCAAGAATTGACTAGCCAGGATACGCAGTATTTT
TRBJ2-3 TRBV4-2 few NA CASSQVIGSSTDTQYF TGCGCCAGCAGCCAAGTTATCGGCTCTAGCACAGATACGCAGTATTTT
TRBJ2-3 TRBV7-2 many NA CASDIQGLGTQYF TGTGCCAGCGACATCCAGGGGCTGGGTACGCAGTATTTT
TRBJ2-1 TRBV6-2/TRBV6-3 few TRBD2 CASRTSGGGRINEQFF TGTGCCAGCAGGACCTCGGGGGGGGGACGCATCAATGAGCAGTTCTTC
TRBJ2-3 TRBV18 NA NA CASSPRDSTDTQYF TGTGCCAGCTCACCTCGGGACAGCACAGATACGCAGTATTTT
TRBJ2-2 TRBV7-2 few TRBD1 CASSLAATGAGELFF TGTGCCAGCAGCTTAGCGGCCACAGGGGCCGGGGAGCTGTTTTTT
TRBJ1-2 TRBV9 few TRBD1 CASRRQGGYGYTF TGTGCCAGCAGAAGACAGGGCGGCTATGGCTACACCTTC
TRBJ2-5 TRBV20-1 many TRBD2 CSARDAQRGAGETQYF TGCAGTGCTAGAGATGCCCAGCGGGGGGCCGGGGAGACCCAGTACTTC
TRBJ1-3 TRBV12-3/TRBV12-4 many TRBD1 CASSRGQGAENTIYF TGTGCCAGCAGCCGCGGACAGGGGGCAGAAAACACCATATATTTT
TRBJ2-5 TRBV19 NA NA CASSTRRGETQYF TGTGCCAGTAGTACTCGGAGGGGAGAGACCCAGTACTTC
TRBJ2-5 TRBV29-1 many NA CSGLRGARETQYF TGCAGCGGGCTCCGCGGGGCCCGAGAGACCCAGTACTTC
TRBJ2-3 TRBV19 few TRBD1 CASRWDRGPSTDTQYF TGTGCCAGTAGATGGGACAGGGGGCCTAGCACAGATACGCAGTATTTT
TRBJ2-3 TRBV7-2 many NA CASSLARVDTQYF TGTGCCAGCAGCTTAGCGCGGGTAGATACGCAGTATTTT
TRBJ2-1 TRBV4-1 many NA CASSQANLVGSSYNEQFF TGCGCCAGCAGCCAAGCCAATCTGGTCGGGAGCTCCTACAATGAGCAGTTCTTC
TRBJ2-1 TRBV7-2 many TRBD1 CASSWGQFNEQFF TGTGCCAGCAGCTGGGGACAGTTCAATGAGCAGTTCTTC
TRBJ2-1 TRBV20-1 few NA CSASPGLYNEQFF TGCAGTGCTAGCCCCGGACTCTACAATGAGCAGTTCTTC
TRBJ1-4 TRBV28 NA NA CASTRQVPTNEKLFF TGTGCCAGCACCCGACAGGTTCCAACTAATGAAAAACTGTTTTTT
TRBJ2-1 TRBV6-1 few TRBD1 CATSRTGRGNEQFF TGTGCCACCTCCCGGACAGGGCGGGGCAATGAGCAGTTCTTC
TRBJ2-1 TRBV3-1 NA TRBD1 CASSQGQGRNEQFF TGTGCCAGCAGCCAGGGACAGGGGCGGAATGAGCAGTTCTTC
TRBJ2-7 TRBV10-3 few TRBD1 CAIRGGGQGYEQYF TGTGCCATCAGGGGTGGGGGACAGGGGTACGAGCAGTACTTC
TRBJ1-2 TRBV7-2 many NA CASSLLWDGYTF TGTGCCAGCAGCTTACTTTGGGATGGCTACACCTTC
TRBJ2-7 TRBV7-2 many NA CASSPRGGALYEQYF TGTGCCAGCAGCCCTAGGGGCGGGGCTCTCTACGAGCAGTACTTC
TRBJ2-7 TRBV12-3/TRBV12-4 many NA CASSLGSEEFSEQYF TGTGCCAGCAGTTTGGGATCGGAGGAGTTCAGCGAGCAGTACTTC
TRBJ2-7 TRBV7-2 many NA CASSLAGTYEQYF TGTGCCAGCAGCTTAGCGGGGACCTACGAGCAGTACTTC
TRBJ2-1 TRBV12-3/TRBV12-4 NA TRBD1 CASSWTGGSREQFF TGTGCCAGCAGTTGGACAGGGGGCTCTCGGGAGCAGTTCTTC
TRBJ2-1 TRBV5-1 NA NA CASSFPSSYNEQFF TGCGCCAGCAGCTTTCCGAGCTCCTACAATGAGCAGTTCTTC
TRBJ2-3 TRBV25-1 NA TRBD1 CASSAGQGPDTQYF TGTGCCAGCAGTGCGGGACAGGGGCCAGATACGCAGTATTTT
TRBJ2-1 TRBV28 many TRBD2 CASGGGSYNEQFF TGTGCCAGCGGGGGGGGCTCCTACAATGAGCAGTTCTTC
TRBJ2-1 TRBV7-2 many NA CASSSRRGNEQFF TGTGCCAGCAGCTCTCGAAGGGGTAATGAGCAGTTCTTC
TRBJ2-3 TRBV5-1 many NA CASSLFQTTDTQYF TGCGCCAGCAGCTTGTTCCAGACCACAGATACGCAGTATTTT
TRBJ2-5 TRBV5-4 many TRBD2 CASSQSGGAQETQYF TGTGCCAGCAGCCAGTCGGGGGGGGCTCAGGAGACCCAGTACTTC
TRBJ2-7 TRBV2 many NA CASSVRVSYEQYF TGTGCCAGCAGTGTGAGGGTTTCCTACGAGCAGTACTTC
TRBJ2-5 TRBV4-1 NA TRBD2 CASSQLTSGEETQYF TGCGCCAGCAGCCAACTGACTAGCGGGGAAGAGACCCAGTACTTC
TRBJ1-6 TRBV20-1 many NA CSAHRDKGSPLHF TGCAGTGCCCACAGGGATAAGGGTTCACCCCTCCACTTT
TRBJ2-1 TRBV27 few NA CASSPGLPYNEQFF TGTGCCAGCAGCCCGGGACTCCCCTACAATGAGCAGTTCTTC
TRBJ2-5 TRBV18 many NA CASSPNQGGETQYF TGTGCCAGCTCACCGAACCAGGGTGGGGAGACCCAGTACTTC
TRBJ1-1 TRBV7-2 NA TRBD1 CASSRAGTGATEAFF TGTGCCAGCAGCAGAGCCGGGACAGGAGCAACTGAAGCTTTCTTT
TRBJ1-6 TRBV7-9 few TRBD1 CASSLMGQGNSPLHF TGTGCCAGCAGCTTAATGGGACAGGGAAATTCACCCCTCCACTTT
TRBJ2-3 TRBV29-1 NA NA CSAEELDTQYF TGCAGCGCTGAAGAGTTGGATACGCAGTATTTT
TRBJ2-5 TRBV4-3 many TRBD2 CASSQDRLAGGETQYF TGCGCCAGCAGCCAAGATCGACTAGCGGGGGGAGAGACCCAGTACTTC
TRBJ1-5 TRBV18 many TRBD1 CASSPLGQDVQPQHF TGTGCCAGCTCACCACTTGGACAGGACGTACAGCCCCAGCATTTT
TRBJ2-1 TRBV7-2 many TRBD2 CASSLSGGGYNEQFF TGTGCCAGCAGCTTATCTGGCGGGGGGTACAATGAGCAGTTCTTC
TRBJ2-3 TRBV7-3 many NA CASSLYGGRTDTQYF TGTGCCAGCAGCTTATACGGGGGGCGCACAGATACGCAGTATTTT
TRBJ1-3 TRBV7-9 few TRBD1 CASSGTGQGNTIYF TGTGCCAGCAGCGGGACAGGGCAAGGAAACACCATATATTTT